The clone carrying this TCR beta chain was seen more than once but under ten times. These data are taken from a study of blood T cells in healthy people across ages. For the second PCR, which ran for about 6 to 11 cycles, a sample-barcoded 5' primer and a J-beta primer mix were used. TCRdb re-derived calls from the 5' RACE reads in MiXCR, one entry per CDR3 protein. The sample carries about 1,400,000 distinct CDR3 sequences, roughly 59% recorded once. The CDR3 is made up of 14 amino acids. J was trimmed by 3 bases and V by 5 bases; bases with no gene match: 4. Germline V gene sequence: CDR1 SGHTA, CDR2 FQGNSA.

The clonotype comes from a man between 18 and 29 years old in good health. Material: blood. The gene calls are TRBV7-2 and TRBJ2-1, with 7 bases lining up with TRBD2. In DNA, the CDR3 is TGTGCCAGCAGCAGTACTAGCGTCTACAATGAGCAGTTCTTC. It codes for CASSSTSVYNEQFF.